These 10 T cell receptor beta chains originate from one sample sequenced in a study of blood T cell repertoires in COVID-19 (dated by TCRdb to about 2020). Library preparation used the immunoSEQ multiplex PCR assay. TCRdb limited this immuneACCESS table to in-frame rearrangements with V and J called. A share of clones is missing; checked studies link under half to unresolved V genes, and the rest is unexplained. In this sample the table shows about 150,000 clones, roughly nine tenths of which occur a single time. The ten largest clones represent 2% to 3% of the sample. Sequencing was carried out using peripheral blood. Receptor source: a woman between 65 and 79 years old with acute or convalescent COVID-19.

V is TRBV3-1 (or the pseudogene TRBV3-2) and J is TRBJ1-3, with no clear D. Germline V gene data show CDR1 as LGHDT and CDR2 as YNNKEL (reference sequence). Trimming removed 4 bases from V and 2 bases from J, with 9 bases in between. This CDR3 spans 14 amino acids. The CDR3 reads CASSPQSTGNTIYF. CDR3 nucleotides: TGTGCCAGCAGCCCGCAGTCGACTGGAAACACCATATATTTT.

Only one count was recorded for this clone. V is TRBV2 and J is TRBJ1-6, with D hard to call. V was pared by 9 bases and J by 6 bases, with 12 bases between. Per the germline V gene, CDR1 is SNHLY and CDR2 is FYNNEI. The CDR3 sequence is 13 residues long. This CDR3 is CASQAPPNSPLHF. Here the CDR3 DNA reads TGTGCCAGTCAAGCCCCCCCTAATTCACCCCTCCACTTT. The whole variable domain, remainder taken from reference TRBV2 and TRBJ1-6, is EPEVTQTPSHQVTQMGQEVILRCVPISNHLYFYWYRQILGQKVEFLVSFYNNEISEKSEIFDDQFSVERPDGSNFTLKIRSTKLEDSAMYFCASQAPPNSPLHFGNGTRLTVT.

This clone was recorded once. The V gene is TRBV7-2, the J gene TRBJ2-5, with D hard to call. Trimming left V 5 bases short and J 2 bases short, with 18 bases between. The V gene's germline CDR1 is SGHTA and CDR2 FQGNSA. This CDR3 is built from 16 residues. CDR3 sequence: CASSRQASVQQETQYF. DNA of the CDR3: TGTGCCAGCAGCCGCCAGGCGTCGGTGCAACAAGAGACCCAGTACTTC.

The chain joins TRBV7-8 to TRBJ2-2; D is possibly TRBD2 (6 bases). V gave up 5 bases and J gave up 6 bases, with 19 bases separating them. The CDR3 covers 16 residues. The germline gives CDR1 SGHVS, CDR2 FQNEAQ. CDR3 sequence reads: CASSPRGLGVAGELFF. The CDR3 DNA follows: TGTGCCAGCAGCCCCCGGGGGTTAGGGGTTGCCGGGGAGCTGTTTTTT.

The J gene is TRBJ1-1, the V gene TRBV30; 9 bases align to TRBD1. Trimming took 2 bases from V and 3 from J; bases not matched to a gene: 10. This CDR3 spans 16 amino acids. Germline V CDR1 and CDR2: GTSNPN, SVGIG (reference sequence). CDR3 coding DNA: TGTGCCTGGAGTTACACCGGGACAGGGTATCACACTGAAGCTTTCTTT. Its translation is CAWSYTGTGYHTEAFF.

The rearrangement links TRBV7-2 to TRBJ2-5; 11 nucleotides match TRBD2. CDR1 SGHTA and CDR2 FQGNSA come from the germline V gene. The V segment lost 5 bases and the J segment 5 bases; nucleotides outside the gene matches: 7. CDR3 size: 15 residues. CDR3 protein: CASSRSGGATETQYF. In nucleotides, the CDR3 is TGTGCCAGCAGCCGTAGCGGGGGGGCCACGGAGACCCAGTACTTC.

CDR3 in amino acids: CASSVSGATDTQYF. The CDR3 DNA reads TGTGCCAGTAGTGTAAGCGGGGCCACAGATACGCAGTATTTT. The V call is TRBV19, the J call TRBJ2-3, with 7 bases lining up with TRBD2. After removal of 5 bases from V and 2 bases from J, the junction contained 4 bases not matched to a gene. Germline V gene lookup returns CDR1 LNHDA and CDR2 SQIVND (reference sequence). This CDR3 comprises 14 residues. Full variable domain (remainder filled in from reference TRBV19 and TRBJ2-3): DGGITQSPKYLFRKEGQNVTLSCEQNLNHDAMYWYRQDPGQGLRLIYYSQIVNDFQKGDIAEGYSVSREKKESFPLTVTSAQKNPTAFYLCASSVSGATDTQYFGPGTRLTVL.

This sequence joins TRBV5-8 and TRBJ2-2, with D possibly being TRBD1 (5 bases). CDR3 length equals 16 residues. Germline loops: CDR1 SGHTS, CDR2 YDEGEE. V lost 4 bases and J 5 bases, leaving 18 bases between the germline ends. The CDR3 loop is CASSRPRVVGTGELFF. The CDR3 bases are TGTGCCAGCAGCCGGCCCAGGGTGGTTGGAACCGGGGAGCTGTTTTTT.

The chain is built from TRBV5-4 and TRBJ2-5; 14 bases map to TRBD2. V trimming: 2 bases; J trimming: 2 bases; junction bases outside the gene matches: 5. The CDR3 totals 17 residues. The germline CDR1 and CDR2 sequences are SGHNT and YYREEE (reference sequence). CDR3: CASSFGLAGGGQETQYF. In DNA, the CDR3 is TGTGCCAGCAGCTTCGGACTAGCGGGGGGCGGACAAGAGACCCAGTACTTC.

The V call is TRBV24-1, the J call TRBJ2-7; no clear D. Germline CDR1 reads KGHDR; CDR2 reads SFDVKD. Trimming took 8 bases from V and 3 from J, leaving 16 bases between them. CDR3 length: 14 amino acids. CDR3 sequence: CATMRLPDFYEQYF. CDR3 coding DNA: TGTGCCACCATGAGGTTGCCCGATTTCTACGAGCAGTACTTC.